This T cell receptor beta chain was captured by sequencing in a study of cytomegalovirus exposure and HLA in healthy donors. Points from the study as a whole: It was reported that the classifier diagnosed cytomegalovirus status with high specificity and sensitivity in both the original and validation cohorts. A likely sequencing artifact accounted for one observed cluster of highly shared sequence variants. Confirmation was obtained in vitro that three CMV-associated chains are specific for CMV antigens.

To note about this clone: Its target is not known.

Amplification used 60 Vbeta primers and 13 Jbeta primers. Sequencing was performed with immunoSEQ multiplex PCR; in TCRdb, only in-frame clones are kept and a portion is missing. Among 140,000 to 150,000 clones listed, 75% were seen once. Although they were nominally healthy when sampled, donors likely had unrecorded immune exposures. Germline CDR1 SQVTM, CDR2 ANQGSEA. V lost 7 bases, J lost 1 base, and 10 bases stayed unmatched. The CDR3 has 15 residues. The receptor was derived from a man aged 30 to 45 in good health and CMV-seronegative. The sample comprised PBMCs. The rearrangement uses TRBV29-1 and TRBJ2-1; 7 bases are shared with TRBD1. The CDR3 spells CSAQGGQYSYNEQFF. CDR3 in DNA: TGCAGCGCTCAAGGGGGACAGTATTCCTACAATGAGCAGTTCTTC.